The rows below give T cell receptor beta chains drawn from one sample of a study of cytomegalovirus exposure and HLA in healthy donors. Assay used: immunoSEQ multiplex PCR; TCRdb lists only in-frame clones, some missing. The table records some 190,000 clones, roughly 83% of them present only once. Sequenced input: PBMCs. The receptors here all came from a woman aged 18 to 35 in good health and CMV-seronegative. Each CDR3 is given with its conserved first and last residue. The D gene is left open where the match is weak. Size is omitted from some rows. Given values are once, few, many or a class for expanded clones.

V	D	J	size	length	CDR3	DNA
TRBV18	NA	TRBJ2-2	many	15	CASSPGARSTGELFF	TGTGCCAGCTCACCAGGTGCAAGGAGCACCGGGGAGCTGTTTTTT
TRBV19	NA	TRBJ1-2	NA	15	CASSIQQVKFYGYTF	TGTGCCAGTAGTATCCAACAGGTCAAATTCTATGGCTACACCTTC
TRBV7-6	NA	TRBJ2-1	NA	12	CASSPGVNEQFF	TGTGCCAGCAGCCCGGGGGTGAATGAGCAGTTCTTC
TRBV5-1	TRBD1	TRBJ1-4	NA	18	CASSFQETGVATNEKLFF	TGCGCCAGCAGCTTCCAGGAGACAGGGGTAGCGACTAATGAAAAACTGTTTTTT
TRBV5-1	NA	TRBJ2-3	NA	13	CASSIVNPDTQYF	TGCGCCAGCAGCATTGTTAATCCCGATACGCAGTATTTT
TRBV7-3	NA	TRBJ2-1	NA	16	CASSPSPDSAYNEQFF	TGTGCCAGCAGCCCGAGCCCGGACTCCGCCTACAATGAGCAGTTCTTC
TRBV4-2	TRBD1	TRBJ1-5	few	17	CASSQDQWGTVNQPQHF	TGTGCCAGCAGCCAAGATCAATGGGGGACAGTAAATCAGCCCCAGCATTTT
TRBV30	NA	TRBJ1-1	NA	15	CAWESPGSGGTEAFF	TGTGCCTGGGAGAGCCCCGGGTCGGGGGGCACTGAAGCTTTCTTT
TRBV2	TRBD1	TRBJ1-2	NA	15	CASSESPRGEYGYTF	TGTGCCAGCAGTGAATCTCCCAGGGGGGAATATGGCTACACCTTC
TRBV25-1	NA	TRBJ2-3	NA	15	CASSESAGSTDTQYF	TGTGCCAGCAGTGAATCGGCAGGAAGCACAGATACGCAGTATTTT
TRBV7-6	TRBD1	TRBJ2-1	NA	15	CASSYDRGRYNEQFF	TGTGCCAGCAGCTACGACAGGGGGCGGTACAATGAGCAGTTCTTC
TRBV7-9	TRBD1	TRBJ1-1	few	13	CASRNTGGTEAFF	TGTGCCAGCAGGAATACAGGGGGCACTGAAGCTTTCTTT
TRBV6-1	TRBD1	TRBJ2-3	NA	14	CATRQGTETDTQYF	TGTGCCACCCGACAGGGGACTGAAACAGATACGCAGTATTTT
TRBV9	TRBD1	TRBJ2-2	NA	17	CASSPSPTGGNTGELFF	TGTGCCAGCAGCCCTTCTCCGACAGGGGGGAACACCGGGGAGCTGTTTTTT
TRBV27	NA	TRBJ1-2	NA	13	CASSLFRGNGYTF	TGTGCCAGCAGTTTATTTCGGGGGAATGGCTACACCTTC
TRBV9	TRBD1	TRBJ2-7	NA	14	CASSVVDRAYEQYF	TGTGCCAGCAGCGTAGTAGACAGGGCTTACGAGCAGTACTTC
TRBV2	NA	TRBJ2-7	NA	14	CASSVGGNSYEQYF	TGTGCCAGCAGTGTTGGAGGGAACTCCTACGAGCAGTACTTC
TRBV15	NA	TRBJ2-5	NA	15	CATSRTQGGQETQYF	TGTGCCACCAGCAGAACCCAGGGGGGCCAAGAGACCCAGTACTTC
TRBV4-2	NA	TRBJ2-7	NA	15	CASSQDPASSYEQYF	TGTGCCAGCAGCCAAGATCCGGCTAGCTCCTACGAGCAGTACTTC
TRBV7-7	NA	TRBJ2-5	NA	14	CASSLGFTLETQYF	TGTGCCAGCAGCTTAGGTTTCACTTTGGAGACCCAGTACTTC
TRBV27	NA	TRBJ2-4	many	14	CASSLWEAKNIQYF	TGTGCCAGCAGTTTATGGGAGGCCAAAAACATTCAGTACTTC
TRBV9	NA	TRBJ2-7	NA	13	CASSVDGPGEQYF	TGTGCCAGCAGCGTAGACGGTCCGGGCGAGCAGTACTTC
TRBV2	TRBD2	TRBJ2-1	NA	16	CASSDLADFSYNEQFF	TGTGCCAGCAGTGACCTAGCGGATTTCTCCTACAATGAGCAGTTCTTC
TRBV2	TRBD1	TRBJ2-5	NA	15	CASRYRTGEWETQYF	TGTGCCAGCAGGTACCGGACAGGAGAATGGGAGACCCAGTACTTC
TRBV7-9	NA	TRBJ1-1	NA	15	CASRHREGRNTEAFF	TGTGCCAGCAGACACAGGGAGGGCCGGAACACTGAAGCTTTCTTT
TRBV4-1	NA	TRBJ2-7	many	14	CASSQEEGSGEQYF	TGCGCCAGCAGCCAAGAAGAGGGATCGGGCGAGCAGTACTTC
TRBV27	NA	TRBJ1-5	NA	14	CASSPGNSNQPQHF	TGTGCCAGCAGCCCCGGTAATAGCAATCAGCCCCAGCATTTT
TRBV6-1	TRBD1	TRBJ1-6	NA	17	CASSDLQGSSYNSPLHF	TGTGCCAGCAGTGACCTACAGGGGAGCTCCTATAATTCACCCCTCCACTTT
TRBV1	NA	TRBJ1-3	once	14	CTSSQQESGNTIYF	TGCACCAGCAGCCAACAGGAATCTGGAAACACCATATATTTT
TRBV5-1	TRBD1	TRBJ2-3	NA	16	CASSLATGVGADTQYF	TGCGCCAGCAGCTTGGCTACAGGGGTAGGAGCAGATACGCAGTATTTT
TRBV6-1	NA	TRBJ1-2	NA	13	CASNLRGYMARTF	TGTGCCAGCAACCTTAGGGGATATATGGCTCGGACCTTC
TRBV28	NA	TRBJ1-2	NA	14	CASSFGASNYGYTF	TGTGCCAGCAGTTTTGGGGCTTCTAACTATGGCTACACCTTC
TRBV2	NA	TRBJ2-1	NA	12	CASGMGAREQFF	TGTGCCAGCGGAATGGGGGCGCGGGAGCAGTTCTTC
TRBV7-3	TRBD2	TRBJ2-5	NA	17	CASSLGTSGGTGETQYF	TGTGCCAGCAGCTTGGGGACTAGCGGGGGGACTGGGGAGACCCAGTACTTC
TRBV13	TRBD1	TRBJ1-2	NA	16	CASSKDRGPSGYGYTF	TGTGCCAGCAGCAAGGACAGGGGGCCCTCTGGCTATGGCTACACCTTC
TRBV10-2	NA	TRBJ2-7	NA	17	CASSESPFRRPADEQYF	TGCGCCAGCAGTGAGTCCCCCTTTCGGCGGCCCGCGGATGAGCAGTACTTC
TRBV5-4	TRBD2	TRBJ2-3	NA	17	CASSPPRLAGVVDTQYF	TGTGCCAGCAGCCCACCCAGACTAGCGGGAGTAGTAGATACGCAGTATTTT
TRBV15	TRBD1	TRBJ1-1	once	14	CATSTGQELIEAFF	TGTGCCACCAGCACTGGACAGGAATTGATTGAAGCTTTCTTT
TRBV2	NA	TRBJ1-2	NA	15	CAGSARDGSNYGYTF	TGTGCTGGCTCGGCCAGGGATGGAAGTAACTATGGCTACACCTTC
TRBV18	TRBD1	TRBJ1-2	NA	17	CASSPSGTGDPNYGYTF	TGTGCCAGCTCACCCTCCGGGACAGGGGACCCGAACTATGGCTACACCTTC
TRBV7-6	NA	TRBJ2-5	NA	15	CASSLSWQGGETQYF	TGTGCCAGCAGCTTAAGCTGGCAGGGAGGAGAGACCCAGTACTTC
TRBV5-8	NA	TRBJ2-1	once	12	CASSLVKYEQFF	TGTGCCAGCAGCTTGGTTAAATATGAGCAGTTCTTC
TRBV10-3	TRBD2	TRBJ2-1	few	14	CAIRKLAGDNEQFF	TGTGCCATCAGGAAGCTAGCGGGAGACAATGAGCAGTTCTTC
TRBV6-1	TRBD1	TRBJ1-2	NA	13	CASSEADRDGYTF	TGTGCCAGCAGTGAAGCTGACAGGGATGGCTACACCTTC
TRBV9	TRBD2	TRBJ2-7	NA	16	CASSVGGLAGPYEQYF	TGTGCCAGCAGCGTAGGAGGACTAGCGGGACCCTACGAGCAGTACTTC
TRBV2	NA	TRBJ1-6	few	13	CASVGQTSSPLHF	TGTGCCAGCGTGGGACAAACCTCTTCACCCCTCCACTTT
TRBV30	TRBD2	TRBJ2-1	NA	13	CARIAGGRGEQFF	TGTGCCAGAATAGCGGGGGGCAGGGGGGAGCAGTTCTTC
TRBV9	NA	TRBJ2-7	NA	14	CASSVLEGPYEQYF	TGTGCCAGCAGCGTATTGGAGGGGCCCTACGAGCAGTACTTC
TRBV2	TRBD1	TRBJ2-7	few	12	CASPGQGVGQYF	TGTGCCAGTCCGGGACAGGGGGTTGGGCAGTACTTC
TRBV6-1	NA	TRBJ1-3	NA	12	CASGRAARTIYF	TGTGCCAGCGGCAGAGCGGCGCGCACCATATATTTT